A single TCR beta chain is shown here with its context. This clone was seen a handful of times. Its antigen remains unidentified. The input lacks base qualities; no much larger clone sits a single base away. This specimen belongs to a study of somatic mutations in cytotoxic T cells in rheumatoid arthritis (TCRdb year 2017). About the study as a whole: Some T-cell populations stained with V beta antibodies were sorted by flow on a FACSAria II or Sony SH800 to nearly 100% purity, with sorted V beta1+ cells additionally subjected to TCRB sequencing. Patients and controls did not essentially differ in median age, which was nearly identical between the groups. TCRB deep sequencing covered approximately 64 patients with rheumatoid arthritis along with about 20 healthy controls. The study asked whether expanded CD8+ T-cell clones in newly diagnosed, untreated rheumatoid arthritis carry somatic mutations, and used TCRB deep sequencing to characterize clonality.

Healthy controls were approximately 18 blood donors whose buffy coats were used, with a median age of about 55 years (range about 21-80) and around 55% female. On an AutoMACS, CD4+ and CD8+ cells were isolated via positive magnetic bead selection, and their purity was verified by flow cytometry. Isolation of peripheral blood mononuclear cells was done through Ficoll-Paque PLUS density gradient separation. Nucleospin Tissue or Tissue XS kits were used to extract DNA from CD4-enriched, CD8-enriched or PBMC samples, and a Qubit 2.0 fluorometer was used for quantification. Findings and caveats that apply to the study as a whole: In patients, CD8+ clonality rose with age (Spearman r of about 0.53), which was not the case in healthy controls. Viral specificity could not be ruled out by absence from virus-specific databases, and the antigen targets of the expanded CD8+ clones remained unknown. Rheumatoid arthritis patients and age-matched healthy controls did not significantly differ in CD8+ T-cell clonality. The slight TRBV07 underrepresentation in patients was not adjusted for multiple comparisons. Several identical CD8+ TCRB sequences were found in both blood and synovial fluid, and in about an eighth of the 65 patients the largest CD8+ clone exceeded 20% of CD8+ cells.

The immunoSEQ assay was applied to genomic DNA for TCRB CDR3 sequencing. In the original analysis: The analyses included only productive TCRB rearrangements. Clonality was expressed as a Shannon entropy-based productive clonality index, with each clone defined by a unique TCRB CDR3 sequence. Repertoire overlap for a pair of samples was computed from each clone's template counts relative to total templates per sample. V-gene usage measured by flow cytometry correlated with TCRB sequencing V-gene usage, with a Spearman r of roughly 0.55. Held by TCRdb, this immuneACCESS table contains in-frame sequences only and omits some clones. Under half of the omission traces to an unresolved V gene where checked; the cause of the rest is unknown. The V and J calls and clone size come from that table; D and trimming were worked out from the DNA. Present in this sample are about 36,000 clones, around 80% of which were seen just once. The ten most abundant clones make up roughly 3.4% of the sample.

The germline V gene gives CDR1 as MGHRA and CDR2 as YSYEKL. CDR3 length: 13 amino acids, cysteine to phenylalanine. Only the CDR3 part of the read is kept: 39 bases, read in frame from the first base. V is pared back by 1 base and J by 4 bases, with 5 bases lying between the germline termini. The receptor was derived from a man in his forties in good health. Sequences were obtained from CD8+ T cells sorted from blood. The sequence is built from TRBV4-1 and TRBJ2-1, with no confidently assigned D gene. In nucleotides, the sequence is TGCGCCAGCAGCCAAGGAAATTACAATGAGCAGTTCTTC. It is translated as CASSQGNYNEQFF.